Described below is a single TCR beta chain sequence and its context. Antigen specificity is unknown. The repertoire was sequenced with immunoSEQ multiplex PCR; TCRdb's copy has only in-frame clones and lacks some. The repertoire holds some 15,000 clones, with about 90% as singletons. The time point: newly diagnosed, previously untreated cHL patient sample. After PBMCs were thawed, their CD8+ T cells were isolated by magnetic negative selection. Comparison samples consisted of PBMCs from newly diagnosed, untreated classical Hodgkin lymphoma. J was trimmed by 4 bases and V by 4 bases; bases with no gene match: 7. This CDR3 is built from 15 residues. Germline V gives CDR1 SGHRS, CDR2 YFSETQ. These data are taken from a study of PD-1 blockade in classical Hodgkin lymphoma. The study's findings and limits: Why the repertoires differ is still unclear, perhaps disease activity or prior therapy. Lower baseline TCR diversity was reported for newly diagnosed patients than for healthy donors.

The clonotype was recovered from a human donor with classical Hodgkin lymphoma. The chain links TRBV5-1 to TRBJ2-2; 7 bases line up with TRBD1. The sequencing sample was made of CD8+ T cells from blood. The CDR3 is CASSGEGGSTGELFF. The CDR3 DNA sequence: TGCGCCAGCAGCGGGGAAGGGGGCAGCACCGGGGAGCTGTTTTTT.